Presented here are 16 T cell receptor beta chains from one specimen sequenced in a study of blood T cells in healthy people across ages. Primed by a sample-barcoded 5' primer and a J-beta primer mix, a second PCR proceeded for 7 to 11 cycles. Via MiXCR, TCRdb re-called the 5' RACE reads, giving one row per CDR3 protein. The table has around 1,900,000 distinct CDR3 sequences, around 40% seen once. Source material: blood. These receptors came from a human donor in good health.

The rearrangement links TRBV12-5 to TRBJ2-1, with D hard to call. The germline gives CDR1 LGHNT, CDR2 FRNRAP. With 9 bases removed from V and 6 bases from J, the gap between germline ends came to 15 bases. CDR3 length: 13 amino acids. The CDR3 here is CASSDPNGNEQFF. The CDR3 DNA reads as TGTGCTAGCTCTGATCCAAACGGCAATGAGCAGTTCTTC.

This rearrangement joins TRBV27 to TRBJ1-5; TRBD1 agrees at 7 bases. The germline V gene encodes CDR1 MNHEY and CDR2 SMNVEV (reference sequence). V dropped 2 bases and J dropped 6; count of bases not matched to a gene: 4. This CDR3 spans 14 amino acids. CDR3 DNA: TGTGCCAGCAGTTTAACAGGGGACGGTCAGCCCCAGCATTTT. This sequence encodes CASSLTGDGQPQHF.

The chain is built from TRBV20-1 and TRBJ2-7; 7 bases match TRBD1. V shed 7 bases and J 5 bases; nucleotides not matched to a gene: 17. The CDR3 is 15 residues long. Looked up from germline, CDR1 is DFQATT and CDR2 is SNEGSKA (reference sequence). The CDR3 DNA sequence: TGCAGTGTTAGTCGCCGGCGACAGGGTTCCGACGAGCAGTACTTC. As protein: CSVSRRRQGSDEQYF.

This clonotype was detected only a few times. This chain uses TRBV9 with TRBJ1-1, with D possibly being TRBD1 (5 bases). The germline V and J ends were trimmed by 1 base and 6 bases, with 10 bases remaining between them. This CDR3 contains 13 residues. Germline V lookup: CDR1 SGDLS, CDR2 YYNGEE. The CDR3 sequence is CASSVNQGAEAFF. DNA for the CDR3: TGTGCCAGCAGCGTAAATCAGGGTGCTGAAGCTTTCTTT.

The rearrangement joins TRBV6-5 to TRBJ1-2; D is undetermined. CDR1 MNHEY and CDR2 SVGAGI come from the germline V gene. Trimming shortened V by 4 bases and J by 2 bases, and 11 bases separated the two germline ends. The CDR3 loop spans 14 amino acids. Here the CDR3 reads CASSLRAKNYGYTF. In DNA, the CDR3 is TGTGCCAGCAGTTTACGGGCCAAAAACTATGGCTACACCTTC.

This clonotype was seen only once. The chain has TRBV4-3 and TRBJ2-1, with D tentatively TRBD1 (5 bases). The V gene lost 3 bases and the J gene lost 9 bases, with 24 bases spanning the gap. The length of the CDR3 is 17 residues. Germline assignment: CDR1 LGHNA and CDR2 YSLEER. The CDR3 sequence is CASSHENGHAENGEQFF. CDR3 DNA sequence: TGCGCCAGCAGCCATGAAAACGGACACGCGGAGAATGGTGAGCAGTTCTTC.

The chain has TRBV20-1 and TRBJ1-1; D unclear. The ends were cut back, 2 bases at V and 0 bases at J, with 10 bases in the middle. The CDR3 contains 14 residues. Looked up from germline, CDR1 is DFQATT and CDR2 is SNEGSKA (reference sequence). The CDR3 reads CSARPPRMNTEAFF. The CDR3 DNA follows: TGCAGTGCTAGACCCCCGCGGATGAACACTGAAGCTTTCTTT.

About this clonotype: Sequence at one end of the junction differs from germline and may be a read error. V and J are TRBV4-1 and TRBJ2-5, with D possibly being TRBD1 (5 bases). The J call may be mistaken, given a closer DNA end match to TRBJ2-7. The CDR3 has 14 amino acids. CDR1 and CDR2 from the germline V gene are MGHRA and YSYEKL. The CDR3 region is CTSSQQTATYEQYF. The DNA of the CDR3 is TGCACCAGCAGCCAACAGACAGCGACCTACGAGCAGTACTTC.

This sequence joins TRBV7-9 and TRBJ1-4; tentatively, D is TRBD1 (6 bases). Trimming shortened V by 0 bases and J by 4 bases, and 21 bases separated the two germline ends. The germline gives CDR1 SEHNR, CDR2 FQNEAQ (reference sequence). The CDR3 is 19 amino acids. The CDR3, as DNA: TGTGCCAGCAGCTTAGCGTGGGGGCCAGCCCGAACCAATAATGAAAAACTGTTTTTT. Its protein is CASSLAWGPARTNNEKLFF.

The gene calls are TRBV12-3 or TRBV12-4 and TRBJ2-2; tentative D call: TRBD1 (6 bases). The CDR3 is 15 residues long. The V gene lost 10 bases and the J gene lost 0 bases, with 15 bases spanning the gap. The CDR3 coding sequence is TGTGCCACCAGCCGACAGGCGGCGAACACCGGGGAGCTGTTTTTT. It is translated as CATSRQAANTGELFF.

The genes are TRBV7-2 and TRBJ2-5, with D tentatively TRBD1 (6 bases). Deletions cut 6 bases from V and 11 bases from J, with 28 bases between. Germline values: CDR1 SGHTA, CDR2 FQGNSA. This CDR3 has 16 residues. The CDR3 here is CASRSLRGSAFGEQYF. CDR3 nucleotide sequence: TGTGCCAGCAGATCCCTGAGGGGGTCTGCCTTTGGTGAGCAGTACTTC.

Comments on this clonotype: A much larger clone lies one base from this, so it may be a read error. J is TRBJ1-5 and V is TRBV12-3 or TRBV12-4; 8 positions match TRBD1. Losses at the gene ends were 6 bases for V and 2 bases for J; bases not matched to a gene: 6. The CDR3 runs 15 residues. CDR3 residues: CASRPPGQGNQPQHF. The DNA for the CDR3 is TGTGCCAGCAGGCCACCGGGACAGGGCAATCAGCCCCAGCATTTT.

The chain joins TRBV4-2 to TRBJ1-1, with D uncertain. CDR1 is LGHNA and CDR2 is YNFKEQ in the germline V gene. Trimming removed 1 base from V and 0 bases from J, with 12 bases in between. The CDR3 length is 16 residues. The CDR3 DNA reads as TGTGCCAGCAGCCAAGTAGCGAAGGGTTTGAACACTGAAGCTTTCTTT. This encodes CASSQVAKGLNTEAFF.

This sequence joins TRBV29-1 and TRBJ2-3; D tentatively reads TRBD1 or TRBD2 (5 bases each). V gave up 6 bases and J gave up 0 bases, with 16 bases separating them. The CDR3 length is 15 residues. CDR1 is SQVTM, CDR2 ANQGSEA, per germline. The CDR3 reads CSVESRGPSTDTQYF. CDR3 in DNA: TGCAGCGTGGAATCCCGGGGCCCCAGCACAGATACGCAGTATTTT.

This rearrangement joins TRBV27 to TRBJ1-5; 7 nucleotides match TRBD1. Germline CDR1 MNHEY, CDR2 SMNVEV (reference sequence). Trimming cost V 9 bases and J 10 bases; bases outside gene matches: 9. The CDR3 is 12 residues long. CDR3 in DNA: TGTGCCAGTACAGGGGATCGCTGCCCCCAGCATTTT. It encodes CASTGDRCPQHF.

The CDR3 DNA reads as TGTGCCAGCAGTTCCCTCTCCATCGCTCCGGGAGGAAACATTCAGTACTTC. This codes for CASSSLSIAPGGNIQYF. This chain connects TRBV27 to TRBJ2-4; 7 bases line up with TRBD2. V gave up 4 bases and J gave up 6 bases; unmatched junction bases: 15. The CDR3 runs 17 residues. Germline V gives CDR1 MNHEY, CDR2 SMNVEV (reference sequence).